A selection of T cell receptor beta chains follows, all from one sample in a study of OX40 agonist ivuxolimab in advanced cancers. Using immunoSEQ multiplex PCR, the repertoire was profiled, and TCRdb retains in-frame clones only, with some absent. The data hold 72,000 or so clones, with around 87% observed a single time. Material: CD4+ or CD8+ T cells sorted from blood, obtained in a trial of the OX40 agonist ivuxolimab. The receptors were gathered from an adult with an advanced solid tumor such as melanoma, head and neck, liver or kidney cancer. The CDR3 runs from the conserved cysteine through the conserved F or W. D genes are given only for firm matches. Size is stated for part of the rows, as once, few or many counts, or as a class when the clone is expanded.

v_call	d_call	j_call	clone_size	cdr3_nt	cdr3_aa
TRBV11-3	TRBD2	TRBJ2-1	-	TGTGCCAGCAGCCTACGGGCGCCGGGACTAGCGGGATACAATGAGCAGTTCTTC	CASSLRAPGLAGYNEQFF
TRBV15	TRBD2	TRBJ2-7	-	TGTGCCACCAGCAGAGGGGTGGGCGGGAGTGCCTACGAGCAGTACTTC	CATSRGVGGSAYEQYF
TRBV7-2	-	TRBJ1-5	-	TGTGCCAGCAGCTTAGTTGGCACAACCGGCGATCAGCCCCAGCATTTT	CASSLVGTTGDQPQHF
TRBV6-1	-	TRBJ2-1	once	TGTGCCAGCCGTGGGGGGGCGCCCCGCAATGAGCAGTTCTTC	CASRGGAPRNEQFF
TRBV12-5	-	TRBJ1-3	-	TGTGCTAGTGGTTTGGTGATTGGGGGGACTGGAAACACCATATATTTT	CASGLVIGGTGNTIYF
TRBV5-4	TRBD2	TRBJ2-7	-	TGTGCCAGCAGCTTGGAACTAGCGGGGCCTTCCTACGAGCAGTACTTC	CASSLELAGPSYEQYF
TRBV19	-	TRBJ2-6	-	TGTGCCAGTAGTATAGAGTCGGGGGCCAACGTCCTGACTTTC	CASSIESGANVLTF
TRBV6-6	TRBD1	TRBJ2-7	-	TGTGCCAGCAGGCCGGACAGGGGGCGCGAGCAGTACTTC	CASRPDRGREQYF
TRBV27	TRBD2	TRBJ2-7	-	TGTGCCAGCATGAGGGCTAGCGGGGTCTACGAGCAGTACTTC	CASMRASGVYEQYF
TRBV7-2	TRBD1	TRBJ1-6	-	TGTGCCAGCAGCTTAATGAGGGGGCTGAATTCACCCCTCCACTTT	CASSLMRGLNSPLHF
TRBV11-3	-	TRBJ2-5	-	TGTGCCAGCAGCTTAGACGCGAGTTGGGGGGAGACCCAGTACTTC	CASSLDASWGETQYF
TRBV13	TRBD1	TRBJ1-2	-	TGTGCCAGCAGCCCAAAGACAGGGGGTGACTATGGCTACACCTTC	CASSPKTGGDYGYTF
TRBV7-8	-	TRBJ1-3	-	TGTGCCAGCAGCTTATCCTCTGGAAACACCATATATTTT	CASSLSSGNTIYF
TRBV28	TRBD1	TRBJ1-1	-	TGTGCCAGCAGTAGCCCGGGACAGGGGAATACTGAAGCTTTCTTT	CASSSPGQGNTEAFF
TRBV6-1	-	TRBJ1-2	-	TGTGCCAGCAGTGAAGGTGTAGGGTACTATGGCTACACCTTC	CASSEGVGYYGYTF
TRBV11-2	TRBD1	TRBJ1-1	-	TGTGCCAGCAGCTTAGATTCAGGGGGGCGCGGCCAAGCTTTCTTT	CASSLDSGGRGQAFF
TRBV4-3	TRBD1	TRBJ2-3	-	TGCGCCAGCGGAAGGGACAGGTTCACAGATACGCAGTATTTT	CASGRDRFTDTQYF
TRBV27	TRBD1	TRBJ1-1	-	TGTGCCAGCCATTCAAACAGGGGGTTTGAAGCTTTCTTT	CASHSNRGFEAFF
TRBV5-6	-	TRBJ1-5	-	TGTGCCAGCAGCTTAGGGTATCAGCCCCAGCATTTT	CASSLGYQPQHF
TRBV5-6	TRBD2	TRBJ2-2	-	TGTGCCAGCAGCTTGCTAGCGGGAGCCCCCGGGGAGCTGTTTTTT	CASSLLAGAPGELFF
TRBV20-1	-	TRBJ2-7	-	TGCAGTGCTAAATTTCTCTACGAGCAGTACTTC	CSAKFLYEQYF
TRBV11-2	TRBD1	TRBJ1-1	-	TGTGCCAGCAGCTTGGACAGGGGGGTGTCGAACACTGAAGCTTTCTTT	CASSLDRGVSNTEAFF
TRBV15	TRBD2	TRBJ2-1	-	TGTGCCACCAGCAGAGAGGCGACTAGCGGGTACAATGAGCAGTTCTTC	CATSREATSGYNEQFF
TRBV28	TRBD2	TRBJ2-1	few	TGTGCCAGCAGTTGGGGACTAGCGGGAGCGCATGAGCAGTTCTTC	CASSWGLAGAHEQFF
TRBV6-1	-	TRBJ2-4	-	TGTGCCAGCAGTGACATGGGGGCGTTCATTCAGTACTTC	CASSDMGAFIQYF
TRBV5-1	TRBD2	TRBJ2-2	-	TGCGCCAGCAGCTTGGCCCCTAGCGGGAGTTATGGCGGGGAGCTGTTTTTT	CASSLAPSGSYGGELFF
TRBV25-1	-	TRBJ2-5	-	TGTGCCAGCAGTGAATTGGGGGTGGGCCAAGAGACCCAGTACTTC	CASSELGVGQETQYF
TRBV19	TRBD1	TRBJ1-4	-	TGTGCCAGTAGTATATCAGGCAGGGGGAATGAAAAACTGTTTTTT	CASSISGRGNEKLFF
TRBV7-7	-	TRBJ1-2	-	TGTGCCAGCAGATTCCAAAGTTGGCAGATCTTC	CASRFQSWQIF
TRBV5-1	-	TRBJ1-2	-	TGCGCCAGCAGCTTGGGTCAGCTGGCTAACTATGGCTACACCTTC	CASSLGQLANYGYTF
TRBV11-2	-	TRBJ2-7	-	TGTGCCAGCAGCCCCGATGACTACGAGCAGTACTTC	CASSPDDYEQYF
TRBV5-4	-	TRBJ2-7	-	TGTGCCAGCAGCCCGACCGGAACAGGTTACGAGCAGTACTTC	CASSPTGTGYEQYF
TRBV19	TRBD2	TRBJ2-1	-	TGTGCCAGTAGGTTAGGGACTAGCGGGGGCAATGAGCAGTTCTTC	CASRLGTSGGNEQFF
TRBV18	-	TRBJ2-1	-	TGTGCCAGCTCACCAGGACAACACAATGAGCAGTTCTTC	CASSPGQHNEQFF
TRBV18	-	TRBJ1-1	-	TGTGCCAGCTCACCACGGAACCCGGGGGTGCGTGCCATGAACACTGAAGCTTTCTTT	CASSPRNPGVRAMNTEAFF
TRBV5-4	TRBD1	TRBJ2-2	-	TGTGCCAGCAGCTTGGGACAGGGGAGGATCGGGGAGCTGTTTTTT	CASSLGQGRIGELFF
TRBV5-5	-	TRBJ2-7	-	TGTGCCAGCAGCTTGGGAGTTGTGGGAGTTCGGTACGAGCAGTACTTC	CASSLGVVGVRYEQYF
TRBV11-2	-	TRBJ2-5	-	TGTGCCAGCAGCTTTGGGGAGGCAGAGACCCAGTACTTC	CASSFGEAETQYF
TRBV9	-	TRBJ1-2	-	TGTGCCAGCAGCCCCGGGAGATATGGCTACACCTTC	CASSPGRYGYTF
TRBV5-4	-	TRBJ2-3	-	TGTGCCAGCAGCCCAGGCCCCCCTTTTAAAGATACGCAGTATTTT	CASSPGPPFKDTQYF
TRBV20-1	-	TRBJ2-1	-	TGCAGTGCTAGGGCTTACAATGAGCAGTTCTTC	CSARAYNEQFF